This is a list of T cell receptor beta chains from one sample in a study of T cell changes during pregnancy in multiple sclerosis. TCRdb keeps only in-frame clones here, not all; method: immunoSEQ multiplex PCR. The sample lists 100,000 or so clones, about nine tenths occurring once. Here the sequenced sample was peripheral blood, taken after pregnancy. The receptors were gathered from a female donor with multiple sclerosis, enrolled in a pregnancy study. Both conserved end residues are part of each CDR3. Fields, in order: J gene, V gene, CDR3 protein.

j_call: TRBJ1-4
v_call: TRBV7-6
cdr3_aa: CASSPRGPGDNEKLFF

j_call: TRBJ1-2
v_call: TRBV6-1
cdr3_aa: CASRNGVLYGYTF

j_call: TRBJ2-5
v_call: TRBV9
cdr3_aa: CASSVEGHRYQETQYF

j_call: TRBJ2-2
v_call: TRBV7-9
cdr3_aa: CASSPRGPDTGELFF

j_call: TRBJ1-1
v_call: TRBV4-1
cdr3_aa: CASSSTGTGPEAFF

j_call: TRBJ2-7
v_call: TRBV19
cdr3_aa: CASSIVGGGYNPYEQYF

j_call: TRBJ2-2
v_call: TRBV30
cdr3_aa: CAWSVILAGPGELFF

j_call: TRBJ2-7
v_call: TRBV2
cdr3_aa: CASSEAGGVGYEQYF

j_call: TRBJ2-3
v_call: TRBV19
cdr3_aa: CASSSSGESTQYF

j_call: TRBJ2-1
v_call: TRBV9
cdr3_aa: CASSPPRGEYNEQFF

j_call: TRBJ1-2
v_call: TRBV4-1
cdr3_aa: CASSQVTGVNTFYGYTF

j_call: TRBJ2-5
v_call: TRBV9
cdr3_aa: CASSVFGGGATQETQYF

j_call: TRBJ1-6
v_call: TRBV15
cdr3_aa: CATSFRTHAGPLHF

j_call: TRBJ2-2
v_call: TRBV19
cdr3_aa: CASSTQGRTGELFF

j_call: TRBJ2-1
v_call: TRBV30
cdr3_aa: CAWRAGSSYNEQFF

j_call: TRBJ1-1
v_call: TRBV5-1
cdr3_aa: CASSRETGRNTEAFF

j_call: TRBJ1-6
v_call: TRBV7-2
cdr3_aa: CASSIGQGGVSPLHF

j_call: TRBJ2-3
v_call: TRBV7-3
cdr3_aa: CASSPGLGADTQYF

j_call: TRBJ2-2
v_call: TRBV19
cdr3_aa: CASSYGTGELFF

j_call: TRBJ1-2
v_call: TRBV27
cdr3_aa: CASSIQGANYGYTF

j_call: TRBJ1-4
v_call: TRBV29-1
cdr3_aa: CSVQGFSEKLFF

j_call: TRBJ1-3
v_call: TRBV6-6
cdr3_aa: CASSYGSSGNTIYF

j_call: TRBJ1-1
v_call: TRBV5-1
cdr3_aa: CASSLVFIFGTPANTEAFF

j_call: TRBJ2-5
v_call: TRBV2
cdr3_aa: CASELMYQETQYF